These T cell receptor beta chains were read from a single sample in a study of shared clonotypes between healthy human individuals. The table came from immunoSEQ multiplex PCR; TCRdb's copy has only in-frame clones and leaves some out. The repertoire consists of some 1 million clones, with more than 65% occurring once and the leading ten covering approximately 1.5%. The sample consisted of memory CD4+ T cells sorted from blood. These receptors were collected from a man between 18 and 35 years old in good health. Each CDR3 is given with its conserved first and last residue. A D gene is named only where the DNA matches it firmly. A row's size may be missing; if present it is once, few, many or a size class.

TRBJ2-2,TRBV11-2,-,-,TGTGCCAGCAGCTTAGAGGGTAGCGCCGGGGAGCTGTTTTTT,CASSLEGSAGELFF
TRBJ1-2,TRBV27,-,few,TGTGCCAGCAGTTTGTTCGGGGAGGGGTATGGCTACACCTTC,CASSLFGEGYGYTF
TRBJ1-1,TRBV19,TRBD1,few,TGTGCCAGTAGTATAGGGACAGGGGTAACTGAAGCTTTCTTT,CASSIGTGVTEAFF
TRBJ2-7,TRBV2,TRBD1,few,TGTGCCAGCACCAAGGACAGGGGACAATCCTACGAGCAGTACTTC,CASTKDRGQSYEQYF
TRBJ2-3,TRBV7-9,-,-,TGTGCCAGCAGCCCTGGGGGGACGGCAGATACGCAGTATTTT,CASSPGGTADTQYF
TRBJ2-2,TRBV29-1,-,once,TGCAGCGTTGAAAGGGGGGCCAACACCGGGGAGCTGTTTTTT,CSVERGANTGELFF
TRBJ2-7,TRBV28,TRBD1,-,TGTGCCAGCAGTGGACAGGCGGAAAGCTCCTACGAGCAGTACTTC,CASSGQAESSYEQYF
TRBJ2-3,TRBV2,-,few,TGTGCCAGCATAGCGGCAAGCACAGATACGCAGTATTTT,CASIAASTDTQYF
TRBJ1-2,TRBV7-2,-,-,TGTGCCAGCAGCCCGGGGGCCGGGCCCGATGGCTACACCTTC,CASSPGAGPDGYTF
TRBJ1-1,TRBV7-9,TRBD1,-,TGTGCCAGCAGAGGACAGGGGGCCCTTATGAACACTGAAGCTTTCTTT,CASRGQGALMNTEAFF
TRBJ2-5,TRBV2,TRBD1,-,TGTGCCGGAGACAGGGGAGGGACCCAGTACTTC,CAGDRGGTQYF
TRBJ1-1,TRBV29-1,-,-,TGCAGCGCCGCTACGGCCTCAGGGGCGGGCACTGAAGCTTTCTTT,CSAATASGAGTEAFF
TRBJ2-7,TRBV6-5,-,few,TGTGCCAGCAGGCGAACCGGGTCCCCTTCCTACGAGCAGTACTTC,CASRRTGSPSYEQYF
TRBJ1-1,TRBV11-1,-,-,TGTGCCAGCAGCTTACTAGGCCCTAAGAACACTGAAGCTTTCTTT,CASSLLGPKNTEAFF
TRBJ1-2,TRBV5-1,-,-,TGCGCCAGCAGCTCGGACAATAACTATGGCTACACCTTC,CASSSDNNYGYTF
TRBJ2-7,TRBV18,TRBD1,-,TGTGCCAGCTCACCACCTTCGGGACAGCCCTACGAGCAGTACTTC,CASSPPSGQPYEQYF
TRBJ2-1,TRBV5-4,-,-,TGTGCCAGCAGCCCGCAGCCAGTCAATGAGCAGTTCTTC,CASSPQPVNEQFF
TRBJ2-5,TRBV12-5,TRBD1,once,TGTGCTAGTGGTTTGGGGGACAGGGTCCAAGAGACCCAGTACTTC,CASGLGDRVQETQYF
TRBJ1-5,TRBV10-3,-,-,TGTGCCATCAGTGAACGGTCGGGGGAAGATAGCAATCAGCCCCAGCATTTT,CAISERSGEDSNQPQHF
TRBJ2-1,TRBV6-5,TRBD2,-,TGTGCCAGCAGTTACTCTTCTAGCGGGAGGTCGGGGGAGCAGTTCTTC,CASSYSSSGRSGEQFF
TRBJ2-3,TRBV10-3,-,-,TGTGCCATCAGTGGCGCAGGGGCAGGGCGCGGGAAGAGCACAGATACGCAGTATTTT,CAISGAGAGRGKSTDTQYF
TRBJ1-3,TRBV19,-,-,TGTGCCAGTACCCAACTCGACGGAAACACCATATATTTT,CASTQLDGNTIYF
TRBJ1-3,TRBV7-8,-,-,TGTGCCAGCAGCTTAGCGGGGCAGGGCAGAACGCGTGGAAACACCATATATTTT,CASSLAGQGRTRGNTIYF
TRBJ2-1,TRBV11-3,-,-,TGTGCCAGCAGCTTATTCAGGAGCGATGAGCAGTTCTTC,CASSLFRSDEQFF
TRBJ2-5,TRBV19,TRBD2,few,TGTGCCTCCTCTGACGGGGGGGTCCAAGAGACCCAGTACTTC,CASSDGGVQETQYF
TRBJ2-5,TRBV6-1,-,-,TGTGCCAGTGCGGTGGGGGTGAAGGAGACCCAGTACTTC,CASAVGVKETQYF
TRBJ1-4,TRBV15,-,few,TGTGCCACCAGCAACAGGGCAACTAATGAAAAACTGTTTTTT,CATSNRATNEKLFF
TRBJ1-1,TRBV12-5,TRBD1,few,TGTGCTAGTGGTTTGGTTAGGACAGGGAACACTGAAGCTTTCTTT,CASGLVRTGNTEAFF
TRBJ1-1,TRBV12-5,TRBD1,-,TGTGCTAGTGGACCGAGGACAGGGAACACTGAAGCTTTCTTT,CASGPRTGNTEAFF
TRBJ2-3,TRBV28,TRBD2,-,TGTGCCAGCACCCTTCCGGGGGGTGCAGATACGCAGTATTTT,CASTLPGGADTQYF
TRBJ1-3,TRBV9,-,-,TGTGCCAGCAGCGCGCAGCGTGGAGGAAACACCATATATTTT,CASSAQRGGNTIYF
TRBJ1-6,TRBV7-2,-,few,TGTGCCAGCAGCCGTAGGGACGGGGAAAATTCACCCCTCCACTTT,CASSRRDGENSPLHF
TRBJ1-2,TRBV6-1,TRBD1,once,TGTGCCAGCGGGCGGGAGACAGGGTTTAACTATGGCTACACCTTC,CASGRETGFNYGYTF
TRBJ2-1,TRBV4-2,TRBD1,-,TGTGCCAGCAGCCTAACTGGGACAGGGGAAGATGAGCAGTTCTTC,CASSLTGTGEDEQFF
TRBJ2-3,TRBV7-6,-,-,TGTGCCAGCAGCTCAACGGGTCCTCCCGATACGCAGTATTTT,CASSSTGPPDTQYF
TRBJ2-1,TRBV19,TRBD2,-,TGTGCCAGTAAGGTCGGGCTAGCGGGAGTGTGGTCCTACAATGAGCAGTTCTTC,CASKVGLAGVWSYNEQFF
TRBJ2-1,TRBV7-6,TRBD1,few,TGTGCCAGCAGCTCTCGACAGGGCGATTTAGATGAGCAGTTCTTC,CASSSRQGDLDEQFF
TRBJ2-1,TRBV9,TRBD1,few,TGTGCCAGCAGCGGAGAACAGGGGGCCTACAATGAGCAGTTCTTC,CASSGEQGAYNEQFF
TRBJ2-2,TRBV7-9,TRBD1,-,TGTGCCAGCAGTCGGGACAGATTCTTGACCGGGGAGCTGTTTTTT,CASSRDRFLTGELFF